The 20 T cell receptor beta chains given below trace back to one sample, sequenced in a study of CD8 T cells in ankylosing spondylitis. The study, taken as a whole, reports: Among TCR beta sequences, a motif of eight highly homologous variants appeared characteristic of ankylosing spondylitis blood.

Each CDR3 protein gets one entry after TCRdb re-called the 5' RACE reads with MiXCR. The table shows more than 300,000 distinct CDR3 sequences, with roughly 8% occurring only once. These receptors' antigens are unknown. The sample was blood, either unsorted or a sorted T cell fraction (not recorded which). The receptors here all came from a male donor with ankylosing spondylitis.

The V gene is TRBV7-7, the J gene TRBJ2-5, with 9 bases identical to TRBD2. Looked up from germline, CDR1 is SSHAT and CDR2 is FNYEAQ (reference sequence). The CDR3 covers 12 residues. This CDR3 reads CASGTSPETQYF. Here the CDR3 DNA reads TGTGCTAGCGGGACTAGCCCAGAGACCCAGTACTTC.

This clonotype was seen at least ten times. V gene TRBV20-1 combines with J gene TRBJ2-7; D possibly matches TRBD1 or TRBD2 (5 bases each). The length of the CDR3 is 14 residues. Trimming took 4 bases from V and 0 from J, leaving 13 bases between them. Germline lookup yields CDR1 DFQATT and CDR2 SNEGSKA (reference sequence). The CDR3: CSATPGTPSYEQYF. For the CDR3, the DNA is TGCAGTGCTACCCCAGGGACCCCCTCCTACGAGCAGTACTTC.

This clonotype was detected many times. V usage is TRBV4-3 and J usage is TRBJ2-2, with 8 bases identical to TRBD1. V lost 4 bases, J lost 1 base, and 5 bases stayed unmatched. This CDR3 has 16 residues. Germline V gives CDR1 LGHNA, CDR2 YSLEER. The CDR3 here is CASSRAGTGNTGELFF. CDR3 DNA sequence: TGCGCCAGCAGCCGCGCCGGGACAGGGAACACCGGGGAGCTGTTTTTT.

This clonotype was observed many times. The CDR3 DNA reads as TGTGCCAGCAAGCTAGGACTAGCGCCCTACAATGAGCAGTTCTTC. Amino acid sequence: CASKLGLAPYNEQFF. This rearrangement joins TRBV7-3 to TRBJ2-1; 9 bases match TRBD2. This CDR3 contains 15 residues. After removal of 7 bases from V and 2 bases from J, the junction contained 6 bases not matched to a gene. Germline values: CDR1 SGHTA, CDR2 FQGTGA.

J is TRBJ1-1 and V is TRBV4-3, with TRBD1 identical over 7 bases. Trimming removed 0 bases from V and 10 bases from J; junction bases left unmatched: 5. The germline V gene encodes CDR1 LGHNA and CDR2 YSLEER. CDR3 length equals 13 residues. CDR3 sequence reads: CASSQDRGGTAFF. CDR3 bases: TGCGCCAGCAGCCAAGACAGGGGGGGGACAGCTTTCTTT.

The chain couples TRBV19 to TRBJ2-1; TRBD1 matches at 9 bases. V lost 1 base and J lost 9; bases outside the gene matches: 10. Germline values: CDR1 LNHDA, CDR2 SQIVND (reference sequence). The CDR3 loop spans 16 amino acids. CDR3 nucleotides: TGTGCCAGTAGTATAGCAACCGGGACAGGGACAGGTGAGCAGTTCTTC. Protein: CASSIATGTGTGEQFF.

V gene TRBV12-3 or TRBV12-4 combines with J gene TRBJ2-5; the D call may be TRBD1 or TRBD2 (5 bases each). V gave up 6 bases and J gave up 5 bases, with 16 bases separating them. This CDR3 is 14 amino acids long. The CDR3 DNA follows: TGTGCCAGCAGCCTATTCAGGGAGACGGAGACCCAGTACTTC. Translation: CASSLFRETETQYF.

This clonotype was observed at least ten times. The genes are TRBV10-1 and TRBJ2-3; TRBD2 matches 10 bases. Losses at the gene ends were 5 bases for V and 7 bases for J; bases not matched to a gene: 9. The CDR3 has 15 residues. Germline loops: CDR1 WNHNN, CDR2 SYGVQD (reference sequence). The CDR3 DNA reads TGCGCCAGCAGTTTTCAGCGGGAGGGTGGTAATACGCAGTATTTT. Translated: CASSFQREGGNTQYF.

The chain has TRBV20-1 and TRBJ2-1, with TRBD2 matching over 9 bases. The CDR3 is made up of 15 amino acids. The germline gives CDR1 DFQATT, CDR2 SNEGSKA (reference sequence). Trimming took 5 bases from V and 2 from J; bases not matched to a gene: 7. CDR3 coding DNA: TGCAGTGCTCGCTTGAGCGGGAGGACCTACAATGAGCAGTTCTTC. Its protein is CSARLSGRTYNEQFF.

This clonotype turned up a few times. This chain connects TRBV5-1 to TRBJ2-2; 12 nucleotides agree with TRBD2. The V gene's germline CDR1 is SGHRS and CDR2 YFSETQ. CDR3 size: 19 residues. V lost 4 bases and J lost 3; bases outside the gene matches: 13. The CDR3 DNA is TGCGCCAGCAGCCGTCGGGACAGGGGACTAGCGGGTTACACCGGGGAGCTGTTTTTT. It encodes CASSRRDRGLAGYTGELFF.

The chain employs TRBV5-1 and TRBJ2-2; D is unresolved. The germline V gene has CDR1 SGHRS and CDR2 YFSETQ. The CDR3 contains 15 residues. Deletions cut 2 bases from V and 4 bases from J, with 12 bases between. CDR3 amino acids: CASSFSGQSTGELFF. For the CDR3, the DNA is TGCGCCAGCAGCTTCAGTGGGCAGAGCACCGGGGAGCTGTTTTTT. The variable domain in full, completed from reference TRBV5-1 and TRBJ2-2, reads KAGVTQTPRYLIKTRGQQVTLSCSPISGHRSVSWYQQTPGQGLQFLFEYFSETQRNKGNFPGRFSGRQFSNSRSEMNVSTLELGDSALYLCASSFSGQSTGELFFGEGSRLTVL.

The table lists this clonotype with a few counts. The genes are TRBV7-9 and TRBJ1-4; D gene uncertain. The germline V gene encodes CDR1 SEHNR and CDR2 FQNEAQ (reference sequence). The ends were cut back, 4 bases at V and 3 bases at J, with 12 bases in the middle. The CDR3 loop spans 15 amino acids. DNA for the CDR3: TGTGCCAGCAGCTCCGTCCGGGGTGCTAATGAAAAACTGTTTTTT. Translating it yields CASSSVRGANEKLFF.

There are a few counts of this clonotype. The chain has TRBV28 and TRBJ2-2; 7 positions match TRBD2. Germline assignment: CDR1 MDHEN and CDR2 SYDVKM. CDR3 length: 17 amino acids. V trimming: 4 bases; J trimming: 4 bases; junction bases outside the gene matches: 12. DNA of the CDR3: TGTGCCAGCAGTTCTTATCGGGTCGGGGGGTTCACCGGGGAGCTGTTTTTT. The encoded protein is CASSSYRVGGFTGELFF.

This clonotype was counted many times. The chain has TRBV6-1 and TRBJ2-2; the D gene could be TRBD1 or TRBD2 (5 bases each). Germline V gives CDR1 MNHNS, CDR2 SASEGT. With 8 bases removed from V and 1 base from J, the gap between germline ends came to 17 bases. The CDR3 extends over 16 amino acids. CDR3 sequence (DNA): TGTGCCAGCCGGGGCGGGCGCAGAGAGAACACCGGGGAGCTGTTTTTT. It codes for CASRGGRRENTGELFF.

This clonotype showed up just a few times. This chain links TRBV3-1 with TRBJ2-7; 8 bases are a match to TRBD1. Germline loops: CDR1 LGHDT, CDR2 YNNKEL (reference sequence). CDR3 length: 15 residues. After removal of 1 base from V and 7 bases from J, the junction contained 9 bases not matched to a gene. The CDR3, as DNA: TGTGCCAGCAGCCAAGGAGCACAGGGGGGTACAGAGCAGTACTTC. Amino acids: CASSQGAQGGTEQYF.

This clonotype was recorded at least ten times. This chain uses TRBV4-1 with TRBJ1-5, with TRBD1 as a possible D gene (5 bases). The length of the CDR3 is 15 residues. Germline lookup yields CDR1 MGHRA and CDR2 YSYEKL. V shed 0 bases and J shed 5 bases, with 11 bases lying between them. In DNA form, the CDR3 reads TGCGCCAGCAGCCAAGAAAAGGGACGGGATCAGCCCCAGCATTTT. This translates into CASSQEKGRDQPQHF.

This CDR3 reads CSVDGQGDEQFF. The CDR3 nucleotides are TGCAGCGTTGACGGACAGGGGGATGAGCAGTTCTTC. J is TRBJ2-1 and V is TRBV29-1; 10 bases match TRBD1. Germline CDR1 reads SQVTM; CDR2 reads ANQGSEA. V lost 3 bases, J lost 8 bases, and 1 base stayed unmatched. The CDR3 totals 12 residues.

This clonotype occurred a few times. CDR3 nucleotide sequence: TGCAGTGCTAGAGACGGGACCTCCGGCTCCTACGAGCAGTACTTC. Its translation is CSARDGTSGSYEQYF. This chain connects TRBV20-1 to TRBJ2-7, with D tentatively TRBD1 or TRBD2 (5 bases each). The CDR3 totals 15 residues. The V gene's germline CDR1 is DFQATT and CDR2 SNEGSKA (reference sequence). The germline V and J ends were trimmed by 0 bases and 0 bases, with 12 bases remaining between them.

This clonotype has only a few counts. The rearrangement joins TRBV7-2 to TRBJ2-5, with D possibly matching TRBD2 (6 bases). CDR1 and CDR2 from the germline V gene are SGHTA and FQGNSA. The length of the CDR3 is 16 residues. V shed 1 base and J shed 4 bases, with 16 bases lying between them. CDR3 in amino acids: CASSLGGGVGVETQYF. The CDR3 coding sequence is TGTGCCAGCAGCTTAGGAGGAGGGGTAGGGGTAGAGACCCAGTACTTC.

This clonotype was counted only a few times. The chain recombines TRBV20-1 with TRBJ2-7; D is unresolved. V was shortened by 6 bases and J by 4 bases, with 16 bases between the two germline ends. Germline V gene sequence: CDR1 DFQATT, CDR2 SNEGSKA (reference sequence). CDR3 length: 13 residues. CDR3 residues: CSAPSPTGYEQYF. The CDR3 DNA reads as TGCAGTGCCCCCTCCCCCACTGGGTACGAGCAGTACTTC.